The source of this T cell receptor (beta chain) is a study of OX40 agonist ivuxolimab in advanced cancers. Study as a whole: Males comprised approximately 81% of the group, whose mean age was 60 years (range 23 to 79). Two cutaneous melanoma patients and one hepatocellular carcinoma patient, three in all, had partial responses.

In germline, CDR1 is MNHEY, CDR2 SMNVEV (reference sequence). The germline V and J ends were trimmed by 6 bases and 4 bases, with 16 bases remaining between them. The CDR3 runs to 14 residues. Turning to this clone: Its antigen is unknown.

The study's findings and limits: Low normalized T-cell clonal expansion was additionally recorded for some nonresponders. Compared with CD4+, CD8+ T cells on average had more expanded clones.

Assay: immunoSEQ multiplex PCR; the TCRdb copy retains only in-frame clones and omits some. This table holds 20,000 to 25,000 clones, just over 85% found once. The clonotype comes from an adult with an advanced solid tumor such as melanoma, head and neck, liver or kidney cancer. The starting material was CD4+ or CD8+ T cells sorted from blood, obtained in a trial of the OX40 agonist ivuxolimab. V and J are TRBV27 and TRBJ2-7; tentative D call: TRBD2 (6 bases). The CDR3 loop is CASSSSAGPYEQYF. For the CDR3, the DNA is TGTGCCAGCAGCTCCTCCGCGGGGCCGTACGAGCAGTACTTC.